One and the same sample provided the 22 T cell receptor beta chains below, sequenced in a study of cytomegalovirus exposure and HLA in healthy donors. PCR primers comprised 60 Vbeta and 13 Jbeta primers. TCRdb keeps only in-frame clones here, not all; method: immunoSEQ multiplex PCR. The sample includes about 120,000 clones, around 76% seen only once; the top ten take 12%. What was sequenced was PBMCs. These receptors all stem from a woman in her thirties or forties in good health and CMV-seropositive.

Here the CDR3 reads CSRPGGGWGQPQHF. CDR3 DNA sequence: TGCAGCCGCCCGGGGGGGGGTTGGGGTCAGCCCCAGCATTTT. This chain uses TRBV29-1 with TRBJ1-5; perhaps TRBD1 as D (5 bases). Germline V gene sequence: CDR1 SQVTM, CDR2 ANQGSEA. V shed 8 bases and J shed 6 bases, with 20 bases lying between them. The CDR3 totals 14 residues.

The chain couples TRBV29-1 to TRBJ2-3, with D tentatively TRBD2 (6 bases). The CDR3 extends over 12 amino acids. Germline CDR1 and CDR2: SQVTM and ANQGSEA. V lost 4 bases and J lost 6, with 11 bases in between. The CDR3 DNA reads TGCAGCGTTGCCGGCGGGATGGATACGCAGTATTTT. Protein product: CSVAGGMDTQYF.

The CDR3 DNA reads TGTGCCATCCGTCCGGTTGAGGATGTCGGCTACACCTTC. It specifies CAIRPVEDVGYTF. The chain couples TRBV10-3 to TRBJ1-2; no definite D call. This CDR3 has 13 residues. Looked up from germline, CDR1 is ENHRY and CDR2 is SYGVKD. V lost 8 bases and J lost 8, with 18 bases in between.

The CDR3 DNA sequence: TGTGCCAGCAGCTTAGGTTCAGGGTTAAGGGATACGCAGTATTTT. It yields the protein CASSLGSGLRDTQYF. The rearrangement links TRBV7-6 to TRBJ2-3, with D possibly TRBD1 on 5 matching bases. Trimming left V 1 base short and J 6 bases short, with 14 bases between. The germline gives CDR1 SGHVS, CDR2 FNYEAQ. CDR3 length equals 15 residues.

The chain recombines TRBV5-4 with TRBJ1-5; 12 nucleotides line up with TRBD1. Germline V gene lookup returns CDR1 SGHNT and CDR2 YYREEE (reference sequence). This CDR3 contains 19 residues. V was pared by 0 bases and J by 2 bases, with 9 bases of the junction left unmatched. Written as DNA, the CDR3 is TGTGCCAGCAGCTTGGGACCCGGGACAGGGGGCGCAGGCAATCAGCCCCAGCATTTT. Its protein product is CASSLGPGTGGAGNQPQHF.

This chain links TRBV19 with TRBJ2-3; 7 bases match TRBD2. V lost 6 bases, J lost 1 base, and 1 base stayed unmatched. Looked up from germline, CDR1 is LNHDA and CDR2 is SQIVND (reference sequence). There are 13 residues in the CDR3. CDR3 amino acids: CASRLAGTDTQYF. For the CDR3, the DNA is TGTGCCAGTAGGCTAGCGGGCACAGATACGCAGTATTTT.

The genes are TRBV9 and TRBJ2-6; possible D gene TRBD2, 5 bases. CDR1 and CDR2 from the germline V gene are SGDLS and YYNGEE. The germline V and J ends were trimmed by 1 base and 2 bases, with 7 bases remaining between them. The CDR3 loop spans 15 amino acids. CDR3 sequence reads: CASSVMGAGANVLTF. CDR3 bases: TGTGCCAGCAGCGTAATGGGAGCTGGGGCCAACGTCCTGACTTTC.

The J gene is TRBJ2-7, the V gene TRBV7-2; D is perhaps TRBD1 (6 bases). Germline lookup yields CDR1 SGHTA and CDR2 FQGNSA. The CDR3 length is 13 residues. Trimming cost V 2 bases and J 3 bases, with 8 bases left between them. For the CDR3, the DNA is TGTGCCAGCAGCTTAAAACAGGGCTACGAGCAGTACTTC. It is translated as CASSLKQGYEQYF.

In this sample, this clone turned up once. The chain couples TRBV7-2 to TRBJ1-4, with D maybe TRBD1 (6 bases). The V gene lost 5 bases and the J gene lost 8 bases, with 18 bases spanning the gap. The germline V gene has CDR1 SGHTA and CDR2 FQGNSA. CDR3 length: 15 residues. The CDR3: CASSALRGGHEKLFF. The CDR3 coding sequence is TGTGCCAGCAGCGCCCTCCGGGGGGGACACGAAAAACTGTTTTTT.

The V and J genes are TRBV27 and TRBJ1-5, with D perhaps matching TRBD1 (6 bases). CDR1 and CDR2 from the germline V gene are MNHEY and SMNVEV (reference sequence). The CDR3 length is 12 residues. Trimming took 5 bases from V and 6 from J, leaving 8 bases between them. CDR3: CASSAQGQPQHF. The CDR3 DNA is TGTGCCAGCAGTGCACAGGGTCAGCCCCAGCATTTT.

The gene calls are TRBV5-1 and TRBJ2-3; 7 bases agree with TRBD2. From germline, CDR1 is SGHRS and CDR2 YFSETQ. V was clipped by 6 bases and J by 6 bases; unmatched bases: 10. This CDR3 has 14 amino acids. CDR3 in amino acids: CASTMAGVRDTQYF. Here the CDR3 DNA reads TGCGCCAGCACAATGGCGGGGGTTAGGGATACGCAGTATTTT.

The chain employs TRBV9 and TRBJ1-3; D remains ambiguous. CDR1 is SGDLS, CDR2 YYNGEE, per germline. Trimming took 2 bases from V and 2 from J, leaving 14 bases between them. CDR3 length: 16 residues. The CDR3 sequence: CASSVELVLPGNTIYF. In DNA, the CDR3 is TGTGCCAGCAGCGTTGAATTAGTTCTGCCTGGAAACACCATATATTTT.

V is TRBV11-2 and J is TRBJ2-3; 7 bases agree with TRBD2. After removal of 4 bases from V and 3 bases from J, the junction contained 1 base not matched to a gene. Germline CDR1 reads SGHAT; CDR2 reads FQNNGV. The CDR3 length is 13 residues. CDR3 residues: CASSSGGTDTQYF. Here the CDR3 DNA reads TGTGCCAGCAGCTCGGGGGGTACAGATACGCAGTATTTT.

The rearrangement uses TRBV7-2 and TRBJ1-1, with D hard to call. The germline V and J ends were trimmed by 2 bases and 0 bases, with 7 bases remaining between them. Germline loops: CDR1 SGHTA, CDR2 FQGNSA. The CDR3 totals 14 residues. The CDR3: CASSLNFVNTEAFF. Here the CDR3 DNA reads TGTGCCAGCAGCTTAAATTTCGTGAACACTGAAGCTTTCTTT.

The genes are TRBV27 and TRBJ2-6; 8 bases are a match to TRBD2. Germline CDR1 reads MNHEY; CDR2 reads SMNVEV (reference sequence). Trimming cost V 4 bases and J 0 bases; bases outside gene matches: 11. The CDR3 is 19 residues long. As DNA, the CDR3 is TGTGCCAGCAGTTCCCCTCTACGGCGGGGGGCCTCTGGGGCCAACGTCCTGACTTTC. It codes for CASSSPLRRGASGANVLTF. Filled out from reference TRBV27 and TRBJ2-6, the complete variable domain reads EAQVTQNPRYLITVTGKKLTVTCSQNMNHEYMSWYRQDPGLGLRQIYYSMNVEVTDKGDVPEGYKVSRKEKRNFPLILESPSPNQTSLYFCASSSPLRRGASGANVLTFGAGSRLTVL.

The chain carries TRBV2 and TRBJ1-1; TRBD1 matches at 7 bases. This CDR3 contains 13 residues. Germline lookup yields CDR1 SNHLY and CDR2 FYNNEI. Trimming removed 11 bases from V and 1 base from J; junction bases left unmatched: 7. In nucleotides, the CDR3 is TGTGCCCTAGGGGGACAGCCGAACACTGAAGCTTTCTTT. Protein: CALGGQPNTEAFF.

The rearrangement links TRBV29-1 to TRBJ2-5, with TRBD1 matching over 9 bases. Germline V gene sequence: CDR1 SQVTM, CDR2 ANQGSEA. With V trimmed by 8 bases and J by 2 bases, 6 bases remained unmatched. This CDR3 contains 13 residues. The CDR3 region is CSSDRGAQETQYF. CDR3 DNA sequence: TGCAGCAGCGACAGGGGGGCTCAAGAGACCCAGTACTTC.

V and J are TRBV18 and TRBJ2-6; a weak D match, TRBD2 (5 bases). Germline CDR1 KGHSH, CDR2 LQKENI. There are 15 residues in the CDR3. V was pared by 3 bases and J by 6 bases, with 12 bases between. CDR3 loop: CASSPRETPANVLTF. The CDR3 region has the DNA TGTGCCAGCTCACCTCGGGAAACCCCGGCCAACGTCCTGACTTTC.

J is TRBJ1-6 and V is TRBV7-2; 7 bases are shared with TRBD1. With V trimmed by 1 base and J by 8 bases, 14 bases remained unmatched. This CDR3 region has 18 residues. The germline CDR1 and CDR2 sequences are SGHTA and FQGNSA. The CDR3 DNA is TGTGCCAGCAGCTTAGTTTCCGGGGTGGGACAGCTTGATTCACCCCTCCACTTT. Its protein product is CASSLVSGVGQLDSPLHF.

The V and J genes are TRBV7-9 and TRBJ2-5, with 8 bases lining up with TRBD2. The CDR3 length is 15 residues. CDR1 SEHNR and CDR2 FQNEAQ come from the germline V gene (reference sequence). J gave up 5 bases and V 0 bases, and 5 bases lay outside the gene matches. CDR3 nucleotide sequence: TGTGCCAGCAGCTTAGCACTAGCGGACGTGGAGACCCAGTACTTC. Its translation: CASSLALADVETQYF.

This chain joins TRBV6-5 and TRBJ2-7, with TRBD2 identical over 7 bases. The CDR3 is 15 amino acids. Unmatched junction bases numbered 13, after V lost 5 bases and J lost 6 bases. Germline V gives CDR1 MNHEY, CDR2 SVGAGI. The CDR3 DNA follows: TGTGCCAGCAGTCCCAATACCGCGGGGGTCGGCGAGCAGTACTTC. Translation: CASSPNTAGVGEQYF.

The chain uses TRBV5-1 and TRBJ2-5; TRBD1 agrees at 10 bases. CDR1 and CDR2 (germline): SGHRS, YFSETQ. Trimming cost V 4 bases and J 5 bases; bases outside gene matches: 5. There are 14 residues in the CDR3. CDR3 sequence reads: CASSMTGGGETQYF. The CDR3 DNA reads as TGCGCCAGCAGCATGACAGGGGGCGGGGAGACCCAGTACTTC. Full variable domain (missing parts from reference TRBV5-1 and TRBJ2-5): KAGVTQTPRYLIKTRGQQVTLSCSPISGHRSVSWYQQTPGQGLQFLFEYFSETQRNKGNFPGRFSGRQFSNSRSEMNVSTLELGDSALYLCASSMTGGGETQYFGPGTRLLVL.